Presented here are 6 T cell receptor beta chains from one specimen sequenced in a study of human T cells and chemical hapten exposure. A single record per CDR3 protein comes from TCRdb applying MiXCR to the RACE reads. Of approximately 180,000 distinct CDR3 sequences listed, almost 30% were seen once; the top ten hold just under 3%. Time point meaning: pre-sensitization, week 0. This sample's treatment: therapeutic diphenylcyclopropenone sensitization with weekly scalp DPC. Sequencing used whole blood, obtained in connection with sensitization to the hapten diphenylcyclopropenone (DPC). These TCRs come from a woman between 25 and 40 years old with alopecia areata. Some clones in this sample may be carry-over from other donors' samples.

In this sample, this clonotype turned up a few times. This chain connects TRBV28 to TRBJ2-7; weak D call: TRBD1 (5 bases). Trimming left V 8 bases short and J 2 bases short, with 7 bases between. CDR1 is MDHEN, CDR2 SYDVKM, per germline. This CDR3 is 11 amino acids long. The CDR3 reads CASSTAYEQYF. The CDR3 nucleotides are TGTGCCAGCTCGACAGCCTACGAGCAGTACTTC.

The chain links TRBV9 to TRBJ2-5; the D is unclear. V was trimmed by 3 bases and J by 4 bases, leaving 7 bases between them. This CDR3 is built from 12 residues. CDR1 is SGDLS, CDR2 YYNGEE, per germline. The CDR3 DNA follows: TGTGCCAGCAGCGACTTCCGAGAGACCCAGTACTTC. This gives the protein CASSDFRETQYF.

The rearrangement joins TRBV4-1 to TRBJ2-1; perhaps TRBD2 as D (5 bases). The ends were cut back, 4 bases at V and 8 bases at J, with 18 bases in the middle. The CDR3 contains 15 residues. Germline assignment: CDR1 MGHRA and CDR2 YSYEKL. The CDR3 reads CASSPGMGIVDEQFF. The CDR3 DNA reads as TGCGCCAGCAGCCCGGGGATGGGGATAGTCGATGAGCAGTTCTTC.

V and J are TRBV5-1 and TRBJ1-6; D gene uncertain. The CDR3 runs 13 residues. Trimming cost V 6 bases and J 8 bases, with 12 bases left between them. Germline CDR1 reads SGHRS; CDR2 reads YFSETQ. This CDR3 is CASNGDKDSPLHF. For the CDR3, the DNA is TGCGCCAGCAACGGGGATAAGGATTCACCCCTCCACTTT.

The J gene is TRBJ1-5, the V gene TRBV29-1, with 10 nucleotides matching TRBD1. V shed 5 bases, J shed 7 bases, and the junction held 8 bases outside the gene matches. CDR3 length equals 14 residues. Germline V gene sequence: CDR1 SQVTM, CDR2 ANQGSEA. The CDR3 sequence is CSVKGQGKGQPQHF. The CDR3 DNA reads TGCAGCGTTAAGGGACAGGGGAAAGGACAGCCCCAGCATTTT.

The sample holds a few counts of this clonotype. This chain uses TRBV10-3 with TRBJ2-7; D is possibly TRBD1 or TRBD2 (5 bases each). V was shortened by 6 bases and J by 0 bases, with 9 bases between the two germline ends. Germline CDR1 reads ENHRY; CDR2 reads SYGVKD. The CDR3 covers 13 residues. DNA of the CDR3: TGTGCCATCAGCGGGGCCAGCTCCTACGAGCAGTACTTC. Encoded protein: CAISGASSYEQYF.